This T cell receptor beta chain comes out of a study of T cell responses to AZD1222 COVID-19 vaccine. Whole-study findings and limits: There were repertoire samples only from the period after the peak T cell response. With two AZD1222 doses given, Spike-specific TCR breadth and depth both rose. At 160-218 and 743-854, vaccine-associated CD4 TCRs were dominant, and they spanned spike.

V lost 3 bases, J lost 5 bases, and 6 bases stayed unmatched. The CDR3 totals 16 residues. Germline V gene sequence: CDR1 LGHNA, CDR2 YSLEER. Assay: immunoSEQ multiplex PCR; the TCRdb copy retains only in-frame clones and omits some. The data hold 100,000 to 150,000 clones, with roughly 90% observed a single time. Comment on this clone: The target antigen is unknown.

J is TRBJ2-3 and V is TRBV4-3; TRBD2 matches at 12 bases. The specimen was peripheral blood, collected on day 0 of AZD1222 vaccination. The receptor's source is an adult in good health. The CDR3 here is CASSQIGLAGRDTQYF. CDR3 nucleotide sequence: TGCGCCAGCAGCCAGATAGGACTAGCGGGACGAGATACGCAGTATTTT.